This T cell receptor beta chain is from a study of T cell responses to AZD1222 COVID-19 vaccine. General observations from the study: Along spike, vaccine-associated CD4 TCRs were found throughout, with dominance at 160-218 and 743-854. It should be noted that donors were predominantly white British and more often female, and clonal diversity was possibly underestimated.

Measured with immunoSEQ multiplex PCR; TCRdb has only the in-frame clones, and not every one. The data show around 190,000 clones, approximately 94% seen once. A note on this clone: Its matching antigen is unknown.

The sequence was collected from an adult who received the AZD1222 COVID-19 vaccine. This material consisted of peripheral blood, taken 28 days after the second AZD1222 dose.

The CDR3 loop is CASSISRADSWPQHF. CDR3 DNA sequence: TGTGCCAGCAGCATAAGCCGGGCGGATTCGTGGCCCCAGCATTTT. The J gene is TRBJ1-5, the V gene TRBV6-6, with D unclear. The CDR3 sequence is 15 residues long. Germline-derived CDR1 and CDR2 are MNHNY and SVGAGI (reference sequence). The ends were cut back, 6 bases at V and 9 bases at J, with 21 bases in the middle.